The entry below gives a single T cell receptor beta chain sequence along with its context. Its antigen is undetermined. TCRalpha and TCRbeta libraries used 5'RACE with constant-segment primers and UMIs. TCRdb analysed the 5' RACE reads with MiXCR anew, one entry per CDR3 protein. This table holds approximately 150,000 distinct CDR3 sequences, about an eighth found once. This sample was included in a study of T-cell memory formation after mild COVID-19. Points from the study as a whole: Day 15 to 85 contractors were CD4/CD8 balanced; later expanders leaned CD4+.

The CDR3 sequence is 16 residues long. Trimming stripped 2 bases from V and 0 bases from J, with 15 bases between. Germline V gene sequence: CDR1 SGDLS, CDR2 YYNGEE. Sample: PBMCs or a T cell subset sorted from them (not recorded which). This chain connects TRBV9 to TRBJ2-7, with D possibly TRBD2 on 5 matching bases. The source of this sequence is a man aged 18 to 35 who had mild COVID-19 (a few samples of this study predate the infection). Cell type and time point are not known. The CDR3 region is CASSVSGAGGSYEQYF. In nucleotides, the CDR3 is TGTGCCAGCAGCGTTTCCGGCGCGGGCGGCTCCTACGAGCAGTACTTC.